These 4 T cell receptor beta chains were all obtained from the same sample, sequenced in a study of shared clonotypes between healthy human individuals. Assay used: immunoSEQ multiplex PCR; TCRdb lists only in-frame clones, some missing. The sample carries some 1 million clones, around 74% recorded once. Sequenced input: memory CD4+ T cells sorted from blood. Subset meaning: CD45RA-negative fraction. These receptors were collected from a young man in good health.

This clone appeared many times. V gene TRBV6-6 combines with J gene TRBJ1-2; D uncertain. The V end was cut by 5 bases, the J end by 3 bases, with 10 bases between. Germline CDR1 is MNHNY and CDR2 is SVGAGI (reference sequence). The CDR3 totals 13 residues. In DNA, the CDR3 is TGTGCCAGCAGTCCCGGCCGTCACTATGGCTACACCTTC. Translation: CASSPGRHYGYTF.

This clone has a single count. The rearrangement links TRBV30 to TRBJ1-4; 7 bases fit TRBD1. This CDR3 has 13 amino acids. Germline CDR1 is GTSNPN and CDR2 is SVGIG (reference sequence). V was pared by 7 bases and J by 1 base, with 3 bases of the junction left unmatched. The CDR3 spells CAYDRETNEKLFF. CDR3 coding DNA: TGTGCCTATGACAGGGAAACTAATGAAAAACTGTTTTTT.

V gene TRBV6-1 combines with J gene TRBJ2-7, with D perhaps matching TRBD1 (5 bases). The CDR3 contains 15 residues. Trimming took off 4 bases at V and 5 bases at J, with 18 bases between the two ends. Germline assignment: CDR1 MNHNS and CDR2 SASEGT. CDR3 in DNA: TGTGCCAGCAGTGTATCGGCAGGGTTTTTGAACGAGCAGTACTTC. The encoded protein is CASSVSAGFLNEQYF.

This chain uses TRBV28 with TRBJ2-7; D might be TRBD1 (6 bases). Germline lookup yields CDR1 MDHEN and CDR2 SYDVKM. The CDR3 covers 14 residues. Trimming took 5 bases from V and 2 from J, leaving 13 bases between them. CDR3 sequence reads: CASSGGAKTYEQYF. The CDR3 coding sequence is TGTGCCAGCAGTGGGGGCGCGAAAACCTACGAGCAGTACTTC.